Detailed here is one TCR beta chain. This entry comes from a study of T-cell memory formation after mild COVID-19. Trimming took off 1 base at V and 3 bases at J, with 15 bases between the two ends. Germline CDR1 SGHAT, CDR2 FQNNGV. This CDR3 contains 16 residues. TCRdb analysed the 5' RACE reads with MiXCR anew, one entry per CDR3 protein. The sample has about 360,000 distinct CDR3 sequences; roughly an eighth are singletons. The sequenced sample consisted of PBMCs or a T cell subset sorted from them (not recorded which). This TCR was recovered from a man aged 18 to 29 who had mild COVID-19 (a few samples of this study predate the infection). Cell type and time point are not known. The genes are TRBV11-2 and TRBJ1-2, with no clear D. CDR3 protein: CASSLALTRGHYGYTF. CDR3 in DNA: TGTGCCAGCAGCTTAGCGTTAACTCGCGGTCACTATGGCTACACCTTC. Full variable domain (rest looked up from reference TRBV11-2 and TRBJ1-2): EAGVAQSPRYKIIEKRQSVAFWCNPISGHATLYWYQQILGQGPKLLIQFQNNGVVDDSQLPKDRFSAERLKGVDSTLKIQPAKLEDSAVYLCASSLALTRGHYGYTFGSGTRLTVV.